The subject of this entry is one T cell receptor (beta chain). These data belong to a study of technical replicates of blood from several donors. V shed 7 bases and J 1 base; nucleotides not matched to a gene: 9. Germline CDR1 and CDR2: LNHDA and SQIVND (reference sequence). This CDR3 region has 15 residues. Sequencing used immunoSEQ multiplex PCR; TCRdb keeps in-frame clones, though not all of them. The sample contains about 74,000 clones, 70% to 90% of which appear only once. Sequences were obtained from T cells isolated from PBMCs. This clonotype was obtained from a human donor in good health. The rearrangement uses TRBV19 and TRBJ2-5; 7 positions match TRBD1. The CDR3 DNA reads as TGTGCCAGTACGGAACAGGGGACCCCCCAAGAGACCCAGTACTTC. Translation: CASTEQGTPQETQYF.